The entry below describes one T cell receptor beta chain. This specimen comes from a study of T-cell memory formation after mild COVID-19. TCRdb recomputed calls from the 5' RACE reads with MiXCR, one row per CDR3 protein. Of around 470,000 distinct CDR3 sequences in the sample, 20% were seen once. Trimming at V came to 0 bases and at J to 10 bases, leaving 7 bases not matched to a gene. Germline CDR1 SEHNR, CDR2 FQNEAQ (reference sequence). The CDR3 sequence is 14 residues long. This TCR was sampled from an adult woman who had mild COVID-19 (a few samples of this study predate the infection). Cell type and time point are not known. The sequenced material came from PBMCs or a T cell subset sorted from them (not recorded which). The chain couples TRBV7-9 to TRBJ1-1; 8 bases agree with TRBD1. As DNA, the CDR3 is TGTGCCAGCAGCTTAGCTGCAGGACAGGGAGGAGCTTTCTTT. It translates to CASSLAAGQGGAFF.